What follows is one T cell receptor (beta chain) and its context. What it binds is unknown. The PCR contained 60 Vbeta and 13 Jbeta primers. Clones were sequenced by immunoSEQ multiplex PCR, and TCRdb holds only the in-frame ones, with some missing. In total, the table holds around 70,000 clones. V shed 3 bases and J 6 bases; nucleotides not matched to a gene: 7. The germline V gene encodes CDR1 SEHNR and CDR2 FQNEAQ (reference sequence). The CDR3 has 16 residues. The data derive from a study of cytomegalovirus exposure and HLA in healthy donors. About the research overall: For the approximately 400 genotyped donors, about 81% fell within the Caucasian-associated ancestry cluster.

Study observations and caveats: The study assumed roughly uniform donor sequencing depth for presence/absence analyses. Listed as cytomegalovirus-associated were 150 or so TCR beta chains. By HLA locus, TCR association rates varied in a later analysis, with DRB1 showing the most and HLA-C the fewest.

J is TRBJ1-6 and V is TRBV7-9, with 8 bases lining up with TRBD1. The sequenced material came from PBMCs. This TCR was recovered from a woman in her forties in good health and CMV-seropositive. CDR3 region: CASSLGRDRFNSPLHF. CDR3 bases: TGTGCCAGCAGCTTGGGCCGGGACAGGTTTAATTCACCCCTCCACTTT. Supplemented by reference TRBV7-9 and TRBJ1-6, the full variable domain reads DTGVSQNPRHKITKRGQNVTFRCDPISEHNRLYWYRQTLGQGPEFLTYFQNEAQLEKSRLLSDRFSAERPKGSFSTLEIQRTEQGDSAMYLCASSLGRDRFNSPLHFGNGTRLTVT.